The clone carrying this T cell receptor beta chain occurred a few times. A multiplex PCR was run with 60 Vbeta primers and 13 Jbeta primers. Data came from immunoSEQ multiplex PCR; TCRdb stores just in-frame clones and leaves some out. The sample includes approximately 110,000 clones, roughly 66% of them seen just once. The data stem from a study of cytomegalovirus exposure and HLA in healthy donors. Study context: Among around 180 million T cells, an earlier analysis found about 110 million unique TCR beta sequences.

The CDR3 is 14 residues long. From germline, CDR1 is SEHNR and CDR2 FQNEAQ (reference sequence). Trimming took off 1 base at V and 3 bases at J, with 10 bases between the two ends. This chain connects TRBV7-9 to TRBJ2-7; no definite D call. This sequence was found in a woman aged 25 to 45 in good health and CMV-seronegative. The sequencing input was PBMCs. The CDR3: CASSLDFRSYEQYF. DNA of the CDR3: TGTGCCAGCAGCTTAGATTTCCGCAGCTACGAGCAGTACTTC.